This entry features one T cell receptor beta chain sequence. This clonotype was recorded at least ten times. Its antigen is not yet known. No much larger clone exists at a distance of one base, and base qualities are not known. The treatment or condition label, read with the paper, signifies: live attenuated yellow fever vaccine strain. PBMCs were isolated from peripheral blood using a standard Ficoll-Paque protocol. Dynabeads CD4 and CD8 positive selection kits were used to isolate CD4 and CD8 T-cell fractions. TriZol was used to extract RNA from bulk PBMCs, from CD4 and CD8 fractions, and from dextramer-positive and dextramer-negative fractions. The germline V gene (reference sequence) gives CDR1 as LGHDT and CDR2 as YNNKEL. V gives up 4 bases and J gives up 4 bases, and the segment between their germline ends measures 18 bases. From the cysteine through the phenylalanine, the CDR3 covers 16 amino acids. Left in the record is the CDR3 DNA by itself, 48 bases read in frame from the first base.

Instrument on record: Illumina NovaSeq 6000. TCR cDNA was synthesized by 5'RACE template switching, through which a universal primer site and unique molecular identifiers were introduced. Priming of cDNA synthesis was performed from both the TCR alpha and TCR beta constant segments. Library amplification involved two PCR steps, and the second step added sample barcodes and sequencing adapters. Sequencing of the libraries was done on either Illumina HiSeq 2500 (2x100 bp) or NovaSeq (2x150 bp). The paper's data handling went like this. MIGEC was used to demultiplex reads and collapse the reads into UMI consensus sequences, and MiXCR was used for V(D)J alignment. Using edgeR on replicate PBMC samples, clonotypes were called vaccine-responding if FDR was below 0.01 and the log2 fold change was above 5 up to day 15. CD4 or CD8 identity was assigned to each bulk clonotype according to whether the clonotype was present at higher abundance in the sequenced CD4 repertoire or the sequenced CD8 repertoire. In-frame beta chains were kept once TCRdb had trimmed the public reads at Q25 with fastp and called clones with MiXCR. Every distinct CDR3 protein forms one entry, paired with its most common genes and DNA. For this entry, the V and J calls and clone size follow TCRdb and not the study's own pipeline. Across this sample there are approximately 260,000 distinct CDR3 sequences, with about 5.2% seen only once. The ten biggest clones cover roughly 3% of the sample.

This sample is part of a study of T cells after yellow fever vaccination (dated by TCRdb to between 2018 and 2020). Describing the broader study: Libraries from fractions with low cell numbers were prepared with the SMART-Seq v4 Ultra Low Input RNA kit. Blood samples were taken at several timepoints before and after primary and secondary immunization, and bulk PBMC replicates and cell subsets were isolated. Two healthy male donors, one aged 18 to 30 and one aged 30 to 39 years, were included in the cohort. To follow T-cell clones before and after both primary and booster YFV17D yellow fever vaccination, bulk TCR alpha and beta repertoires underwent longitudinal sequencing.

Results the study describes overall, beyond this receptor: Most clones expanded after primary vaccination (around 96% of CD4 and approximately 90% of CD8) were re-detected after the booster, suggesting that broad memory maintenance occurred. Computational filtering was needed because FACS-sorted repertoires could contain abundant contaminating clonotypes from the bulk population. A small share of clonotypes was detected in both CD4 and CD8 compartments, with the overlap likely arising from convergent recombination. The secondary T-cell response was weaker than the primary response but faster, peaking on day 5 instead of day 15. Because only a couple of donors were included in the study, the extent to which the findings can be generalized is limited.

The sample in question was CD4+ T cells sorted from PBMCs, obtained on the day of the yellow fever booster vaccination. This receptor was taken from a man between 18 and 35 years old who received the YFV17D yellow fever vaccine. This chain joins TRBV3-1 to TRBJ2-3; TRBD1 is a weak D gene call, 5 bases matching. The nucleotides read TGTGCCAGCAGCCCGCCCCTGGGGCGGAACTCAGATACGCAGTATTTT. This sequence encodes CASSPPLGRNSDTQYF.